The rows below give T cell receptor beta chains drawn from one sample of a study of T cell repertoires in ileal Crohn's disease. Method: immunoSEQ multiplex PCR; TCRdb's copy keeps in-frame clones and lacks some. Of over 9,000 clones listed, more than 60% are singletons. The sample comprised ileal tissue. The receptors were gathered from an adult with Crohn's disease. CDR3s include the opening cysteine and the closing phenylalanine or tryptophan. D genes are given only for firm matches. The size field is filled for only some rows; it gives once, few, many or a size class.

V	J	D	size	CDR3	DNA
TRBV6-5	TRBJ2-3	TRBD2	NA	CASTPSGGADTQYF	TGTGCCAGCACACCTAGCGGGGGTGCAGATACGCAGTATTTT
TRBV6-5	TRBJ2-1	NA	NA	CASTVTWRGDNEQFF	TGTGCCAGCACCGTTACGTGGAGGGGCGACAATGAGCAGTTCTTC
TRBV7-3	TRBJ2-7	TRBD2	once	CASSALAGGAYEQYF	TGTGCCAGCAGCGCTCTAGCGGGGGGGGCCTACGAGCAGTACTTC
TRBV5-1	TRBJ1-1	NA	NA	CASSLYRGTEAFF	TGCGCCAGCAGCTTGTACCGGGGCACTGAAGCTTTCTTT
TRBV30	TRBJ2-7	NA	once	CAWSVDNGGEQYF	TGTGCCTGGAGTGTAGATAACGGGGGCGAGCAGTACTTC
TRBV29-1	TRBJ1-1	NA	NA	CSVEDHRTEAFF	TGCAGCGTTGAAGATCACAGGACTGAAGCTTTCTTT
TRBV9	TRBJ1-2	TRBD1	NA	CASSLRTGDGYTF	TGTGCCAGCAGCTTACGGACAGGGGATGGCTACACCTTC
TRBV11-2	TRBJ2-3	TRBD2	once	CASLRGGSDTQYF	TGTGCCAGCCTGCGGGGGGGGTCGGATACGCAGTATTTT
TRBV14	TRBJ1-2	TRBD1	NA	CASSQDRGTYGYTF	TGTGCCAGCAGCCAAGACAGGGGGACCTATGGCTACACCTTC
TRBV18	TRBJ1-1	NA	NA	CASSLQGGETEAFF	TGTGCCAGCTCACTCCAGGGAGGGGAGACTGAAGCTTTCTTT
TRBV5-1	TRBJ2-3	NA	NA	CASSLSTDTQYF	TGCGCCAGCAGCCTGAGCACAGATACGCAGTATTTT
TRBV11-2	TRBJ1-2	NA	NA	CASSLEAATGYTF	TGTGCCAGCAGCTTAGAAGCCGCTACTGGCTACACCTTC
TRBV7-6	TRBJ1-2	NA	NA	CASSPREDYGYTF	TGTGCCAGCAGTCCGAGGGAGGACTATGGCTACACCTTC
TRBV4-3	TRBJ1-1	NA	NA	CASSTLEGGMNTEAFF	TGCGCCAGCAGCACCCTCGAGGGCGGCATGAACACTGAAGCTTTCTTT
TRBV30	TRBJ1-3	NA	few	CAWNLQGSYGNTIYF	TGTGCCTGGAACTTACAGGGAAGTTATGGAAACACCATATATTTT
TRBV29-1	TRBJ1-2	NA	NA	CSVDLNRVGGYTF	TGCAGCGTTGATTTGAACAGGGTGGGTGGCTACACCTTC
TRBV19	TRBJ1-2	TRBD1	NA	CASSPRTGGIYGYTF	TGTGCCAGTAGTCCCCGGACAGGGGGTATCTATGGCTACACCTTC
TRBV5-1	TRBJ1-2	NA	NA	CASSPWGENYGYTF	TGCGCCAGCAGCCCGTGGGGGGAGAACTATGGCTACACCTTC
TRBV5-6	TRBJ1-2	NA	NA	CASSRQNYGYTF	TGTGCCAGCAGCAGACAGAACTATGGCTACACCTTC
TRBV11-2	TRBJ1-6	NA	NA	CASSLPAPGGYAPLHF	TGTGCCAGCAGCTTACCAGCCCCGGGGGGGTACGCACCCCTCCACTTT
TRBV27	TRBJ2-7	TRBD2	NA	CASRQRTGGQYEQYF	TGTGCCAGCAGGCAAAGAACGGGGGGGCAATACGAGCAGTACTTC
TRBV5-1	TRBJ1-2	TRBD1	once	CASSADRLTNYGYTF	TGCGCCAGCAGCGCGGACAGGTTAACGAACTATGGCTACACCTTC
TRBV7-9	TRBJ1-1	TRBD1	NA	CASSSQTGFNTEAFF	TGTGCCAGCAGCTCGCAGACAGGGTTTAACACTGAAGCTTTCTTT
TRBV7-9	TRBJ2-7	TRBD2	NA	CASSLAPTWAAGIYEQYF	TGTGCCAGCAGCTTAGCCCCTACCTGGGCAGCGGGGATTTACGAGCAGTACTTC
TRBV4-3	TRBJ2-2	NA	NA	CASSHGTGELFF	TGCGCCAGCAGCCACGGCACCGGGGAGCTGTTTTTT
TRBV7-9	TRBJ1-5	NA	NA	CASSSGDPGNQPQHF	TGTGCCAGCAGCTCGGGGGACCCGGGGAATCAGCCCCAGCATTTT
TRBV21-1	TRBJ2-6	NA	NA	CASSKGTGVFSGANVLTF	TGTGCCAGCAGCAAGGGGACAGGGGTTTTCTCTGGGGCCAACGTCCTGACTTTC
TRBV7-2	TRBJ1-6	TRBD1	NA	CASSLRGQSNSPLHF	TGTGCCAGCAGCCTACGGGGACAGTCAAATTCACCCCTCCACTTT
TRBV29-1	TRBJ1-4	NA	NA	CSFAGHLGEKLFF	TGCAGCTTTGCGGGACATCTTGGGGAAAAACTGTTTTTT
TRBV5-8	TRBJ1-6	TRBD1	NA	CASSLRGQPYNSPLHF	TGTGCCAGCAGCCTGCGGGGACAGCCCTATAATTCACCCCTCCACTTT
TRBV30	TRBJ1-2	NA	few	CAWDGGRIGYTF	TGTGCCTGGGACGGGGGGCGCATCGGCTACACCTTC
TRBV5-6	TRBJ1-3	NA	few	CASSVGLSGDTIYF	TGTGCCAGCAGCGTGGGACTTTCCGGGGACACCATATATTTT
TRBV11-2	TRBJ2-1	NA	once	CASSFDWSEQFF	TGTGCCAGCAGCTTCGACTGGAGTGAGCAGTTCTTC
TRBV10-2	TRBJ2-7	NA	NA	CASSGPNGQSYEQYF	TGCGCCAGCAGTGGGCCCAACGGACAGAGCTACGAGCAGTACTTC
TRBV7-9	TRBJ1-2	NA	NA	CASVRTPNYGYTF	TGTGCCAGCGTAAGGACACCTAACTATGGCTACACCTTC
TRBV2	TRBJ2-7	NA	few	CASSVGGDEQYF	TGTGCCAGCAGTGTAGGAGGGGACGAGCAGTACTTC
TRBV25-1	TRBJ2-7	NA	NA	CASTRGVHYEQYF	TGTGCCAGCACCCGGGGAGTTCACTACGAGCAGTACTTC
TRBV14	TRBJ2-3	TRBD2	NA	CASSQGGGTDTQYF	TGTGCCAGCAGCCAGGGGGGGGGCACAGATACGCAGTATTTT